Below, one TCR beta chain is given with its context. The target antigen is unknown. This sample is drawn from a study of cytomegalovirus exposure and HLA in healthy donors. General study points: CMV serostatus was the sole immune exposure data available. Across HLA loci, a later analysis found differing TCR association rates, with DRB1 most and HLA-C fewest. With later analysis, a missense DCLRE1C variant became linked to TCR beta V- and J-gene trimming.

The PCR employed 60 Vbeta primers together with 13 Jbeta primers. This table comes from immunoSEQ multiplex PCR, and its TCRdb copy is limited to in-frame clones, with some not included. This sample has over 65,000 clones, with 70% to 80% found just once. CDR1 is MDHEN and CDR2 is SYDVKM in the germline V gene. The ends lost 6 bases at V and 3 bases at J; junction bases unmatched: 10. CDR3 length: 17 residues. Sample: PBMCs. The chain joins TRBV28 to TRBJ2-4; 11 positions agree with TRBD2. This TCR was sampled from a man aged 45-60 years in good health and CMV-seronegative. The CDR3 DNA reads as TGTGCCAGCAGACGGACAACTCTAGCGGGGGGCAAAAACATTCAGTACTTC. Its protein product is CASRRTTLAGGKNIQYF. Full variable domain (outside the CDR3, taken from reference TRBV28 and TRBJ2-4): DVKVTQSSRYLVKRTGEKVFLECVQDMDHENMFWYRQDPGLGLRLIYFSYDVKMKEKGDIPEGYSVSREKKERFSLILESASTNQTSMYLCASRRTTLAGGKNIQYFGAGTRLSVL.